The 2 T cell receptor beta chains below were found in one sample sequenced in a study of Ad26.COV2.S vaccination and SARS-CoV-2 variants. Stated treatment: over 15 received Ad26.COV2.S at low or high dose, single or two shots; several received placebo; per-sample allocation not given. Each sample was drawn 63 days after the first injection (of vaccine or placebo). TCRdb's table, derived via immunoSEQ multiplex PCR, lists solely in-frame clones and lacks some. The table includes more than 300,000 clones, 80% to 90% detected once. Source: peripheral blood, taken in a trial of Ad26.COV2.S vaccine versus placebo. All receptors come from a person aged 18-60 years who received the Ad26.COV2.S COVID-19 vaccine or a placebo.

The chain has TRBV4-3 and TRBJ2-1; 7 bases are a match to TRBD2. Per germline, CDR1 LGHNA and CDR2 YSLEER. With V trimmed by 0 bases and J by 7 bases, 9 bases remained unmatched. The CDR3 is made up of 16 amino acids. The CDR3 reads CASSQDWGGADNEQFF. CDR3 DNA: TGCGCCAGCAGCCAAGATTGGGGGGGAGCGGATAATGAGCAGTTCTTC.

The rearrangement joins TRBV28 to TRBJ1-5; D is unclear. V was pared by 3 bases and J by 0 bases, with 6 bases between. Looked up from germline, CDR1 is MDHEN and CDR2 is SYDVKM. The CDR3 runs to 14 residues. The CDR3 nucleotides are TGTGCCAGCAGTTTGAGGGTTAGCAATCAGCCCCAGCATTTT. Translation gives CASSLRVSNQPQHF.